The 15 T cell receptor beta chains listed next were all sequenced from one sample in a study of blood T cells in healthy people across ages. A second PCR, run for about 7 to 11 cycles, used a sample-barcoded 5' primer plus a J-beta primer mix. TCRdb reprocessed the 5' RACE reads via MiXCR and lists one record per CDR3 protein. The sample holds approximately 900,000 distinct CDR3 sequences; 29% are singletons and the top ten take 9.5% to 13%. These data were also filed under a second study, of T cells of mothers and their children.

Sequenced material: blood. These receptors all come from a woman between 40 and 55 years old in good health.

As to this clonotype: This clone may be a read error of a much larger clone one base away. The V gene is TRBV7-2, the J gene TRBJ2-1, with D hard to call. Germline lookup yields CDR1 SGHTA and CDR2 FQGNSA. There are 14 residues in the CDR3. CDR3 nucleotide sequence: TGTGCCAGCAGCTTAGACAACATTGAAAATGAGCAGTCCTTC. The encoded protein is CASSLDNIENEQSF.

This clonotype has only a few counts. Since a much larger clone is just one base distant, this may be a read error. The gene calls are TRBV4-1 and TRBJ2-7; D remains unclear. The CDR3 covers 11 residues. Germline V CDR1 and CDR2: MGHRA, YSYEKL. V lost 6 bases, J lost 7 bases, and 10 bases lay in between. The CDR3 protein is CASRSINEQYF. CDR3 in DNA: TGCGCCAGCAGAAGTATCAATGAGCAGTACTTC.

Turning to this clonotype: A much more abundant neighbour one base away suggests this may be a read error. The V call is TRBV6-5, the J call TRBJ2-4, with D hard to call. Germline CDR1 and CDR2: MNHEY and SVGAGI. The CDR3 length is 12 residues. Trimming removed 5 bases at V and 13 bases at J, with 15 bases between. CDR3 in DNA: TGTGCCAGCAGTCCCCCCAACAATGAGCAGTACTTC. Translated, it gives CASSPPNNEQYF.

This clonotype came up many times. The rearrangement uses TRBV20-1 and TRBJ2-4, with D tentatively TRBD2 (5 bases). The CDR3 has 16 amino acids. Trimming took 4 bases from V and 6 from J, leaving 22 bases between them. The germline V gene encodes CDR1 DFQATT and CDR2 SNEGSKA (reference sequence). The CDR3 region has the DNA TGCAGTGCTACCCCGGACTGGAGCTCCTCTGTAAACATTCAGTACTTC. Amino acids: CSATPDWSSSVNIQYF.

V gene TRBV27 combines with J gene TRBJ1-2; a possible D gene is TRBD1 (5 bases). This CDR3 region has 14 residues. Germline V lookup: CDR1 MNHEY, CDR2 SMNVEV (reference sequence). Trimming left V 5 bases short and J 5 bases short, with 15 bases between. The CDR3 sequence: CASSPSGVRYGYTF. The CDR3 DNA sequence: TGTGCCAGCAGTCCCTCGGGGGTTCGGTATGGCTACACCTTC.

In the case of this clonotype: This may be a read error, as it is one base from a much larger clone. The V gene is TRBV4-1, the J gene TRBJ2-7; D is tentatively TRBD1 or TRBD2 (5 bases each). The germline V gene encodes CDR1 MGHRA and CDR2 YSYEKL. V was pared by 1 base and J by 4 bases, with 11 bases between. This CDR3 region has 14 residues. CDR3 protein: CASSQVGDLYEQYF. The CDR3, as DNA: TGCGCCAGCAGCCAAGTCGGGGACCTTTACGAGCAGTACTTC.

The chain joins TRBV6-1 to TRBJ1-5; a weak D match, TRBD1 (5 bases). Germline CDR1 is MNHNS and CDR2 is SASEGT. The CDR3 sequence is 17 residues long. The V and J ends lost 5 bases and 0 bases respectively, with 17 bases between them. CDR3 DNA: TGTGCCAGCAGTCCGGGACCGACCGGCTATAGCAATCAGCCCCAGCATTTT. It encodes CASSPGPTGYSNQPQHF.

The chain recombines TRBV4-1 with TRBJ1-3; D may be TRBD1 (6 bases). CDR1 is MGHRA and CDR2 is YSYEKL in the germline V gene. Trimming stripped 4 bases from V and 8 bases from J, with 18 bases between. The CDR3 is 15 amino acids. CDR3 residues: CASSPPGQGRDTIYF. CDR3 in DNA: TGCGCCAGCAGCCCCCCCGGGCAGGGGAGAGACACCATATATTTT.

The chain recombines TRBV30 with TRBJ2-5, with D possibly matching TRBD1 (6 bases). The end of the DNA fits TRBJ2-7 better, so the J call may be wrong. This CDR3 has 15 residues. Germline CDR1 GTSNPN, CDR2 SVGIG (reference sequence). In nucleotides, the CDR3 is TGTGCCTGGAGGCCTTCGGGACAAAGCTCCTACGAGCAGTACTTC. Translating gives CAWRPSGQSSYEQYF.

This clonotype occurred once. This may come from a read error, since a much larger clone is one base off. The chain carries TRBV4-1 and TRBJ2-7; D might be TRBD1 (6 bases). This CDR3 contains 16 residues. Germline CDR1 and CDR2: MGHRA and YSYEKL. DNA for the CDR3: TGCGCCAGCAGCCAAGATTGGACAGACTACACCTACAAGCAGTACTTC. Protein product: CASSQDWTDYTYKQYF.

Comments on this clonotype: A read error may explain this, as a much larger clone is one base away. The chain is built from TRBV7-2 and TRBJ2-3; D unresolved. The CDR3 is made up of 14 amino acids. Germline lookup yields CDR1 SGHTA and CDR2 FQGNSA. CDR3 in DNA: TGTGCCAGCAGCTGGGATATGGGTACAGATACGCGGTATTTT. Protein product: CASSWDMGTDTRYF.

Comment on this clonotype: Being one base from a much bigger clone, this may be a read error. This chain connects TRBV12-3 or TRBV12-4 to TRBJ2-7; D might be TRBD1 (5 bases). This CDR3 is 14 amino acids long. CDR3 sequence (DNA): TGTGCCTGCAGTTCGGACATCCCCTCCTACGAGCAGTACTTC. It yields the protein CACSSDIPSYEQYF.

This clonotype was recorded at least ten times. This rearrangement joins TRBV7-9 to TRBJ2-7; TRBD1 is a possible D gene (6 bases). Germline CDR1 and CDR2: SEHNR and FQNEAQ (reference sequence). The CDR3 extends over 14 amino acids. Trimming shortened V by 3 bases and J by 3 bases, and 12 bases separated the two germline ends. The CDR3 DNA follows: TGTGCCAGCAGCTTGGAGGACAGTTACTACGAGCAGTACTTC. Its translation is CASSLEDSYYEQYF.

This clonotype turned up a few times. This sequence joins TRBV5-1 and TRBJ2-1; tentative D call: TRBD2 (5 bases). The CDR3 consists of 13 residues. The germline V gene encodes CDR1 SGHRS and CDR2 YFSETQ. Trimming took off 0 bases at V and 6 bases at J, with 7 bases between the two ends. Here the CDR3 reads CASSLELVNEQFF. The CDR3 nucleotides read TGCGCCAGCAGCTTGGAACTAGTCAATGAGCAGTTCTTC.

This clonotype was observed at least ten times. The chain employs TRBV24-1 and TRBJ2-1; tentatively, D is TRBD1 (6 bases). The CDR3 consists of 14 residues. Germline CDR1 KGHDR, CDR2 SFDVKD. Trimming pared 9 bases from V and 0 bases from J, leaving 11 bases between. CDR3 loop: CATGPGASYNEQFF. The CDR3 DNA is TGTGCCACCGGGCCAGGGGCCTCCTACAATGAGCAGTTCTTC.